The 2 T cell receptor beta chains below come from one sample, sequenced in a study of molecular identifiers for immune sequencing clone quantification (dated by TCRdb to the late 2010s). The library was produced with PCR. TCRdb shows the sequencer as NextSeq 500. TCRdb passed the public sequencing reads through fastp at Q25 and MiXCR, retaining productive beta sequences. Entries are consolidated by CDR3 protein sequence, retaining the most common genes and DNA. This sample lists approximately 320,000 distinct CDR3 sequences; about 23% were detected once. The ten largest make up 0.74% of the sample. Sample: naive CD8+ T cells from blood, with Jurkat cell RNA spiked in. Taken with the paper, the label for cell subset or site translates to: FACS-sorted CD8+CD4-CCR7+CD45RA+ naive T cells. The receptors come from a human donor in good health. Some libraries in this study had Jurkat cell RNA spiked in.

This chain uses TRBV4-3 with TRBJ1-1; D is perhaps TRBD1 (5 bases). The V gene lost 5 bases and the J gene lost 0 bases, with 13 bases spanning the gap. There are 15 residues in the CDR3. Germline CDR1 and CDR2: LGHNA and YSLEER. Written as DNA, the CDR3 is TGCGCCAGCAGCGGAGAGGGACCGATGAACACTGAAGCTTTCTTT. It specifies CASSGEGPMNTEAFF.

This clonotype qualifies as large (0.1 to 1%). The J gene is TRBJ2-4, the V gene TRBV13; D might be TRBD1 (5 bases). Germline lookup yields CDR1 PRHDT and CDR2 FYEKMQ (reference sequence). This CDR3 is 16 amino acids long. V gave up 1 base and J gave up 2 bases, with 12 bases separating them. The CDR3 sequence is CASSLEARGPKNIQYF. DNA for the CDR3: TGTGCCAGCAGCTTAGAAGCAAGGGGCCCCAAAAACATTCAGTACTTC.